A single TCR beta chain is shown here with its context. The target antigen is unknown. V was cut by 3 bases and J by 6 bases, with 14 bases left in between. CDR1 and CDR2 (germline): SGHTA, FQGNSA. The CDR3 spans 14 residues. This sample's treatment: around 19 received Ad26.COV2.S at low or high dose, single or two shots; about 5 received placebo; per-sample allocation not given. Following the first vaccine or placebo injection, samples were taken on day 63. The vaccine antigen was prefusion-stabilized Wuhan SARS-CoV-2 spike. Sequencing was performed with immunoSEQ multiplex PCR; in TCRdb, only in-frame clones are kept and a portion is missing. This table has approximately 450,000 clones, around nine tenths appearing once. The sample is drawn from a study of Ad26.COV2.S vaccination and SARS-CoV-2 variants. Study summary: Of the COV1001 trial arms, the Ad26.COV2.S arm included the donor. The study's findings and limits: Analyses that measured TCR breadth and depth may have underestimated total T cell responses.

The chain couples TRBV7-2 to TRBJ2-5; D possibly corresponds to TRBD1 (5 bases). The receptor's source is a person aged 18-65 years who received the Ad26.COV2.S COVID-19 vaccine or a placebo. The sequences come from peripheral blood, collected in a trial of Ad26.COV2.S vaccine versus placebo. The CDR3 loop is CASSFDSVSQTQYF. CDR3 DNA sequence: TGTGCCAGCAGCTTTGACAGCGTATCCCAGACCCAGTACTTC.